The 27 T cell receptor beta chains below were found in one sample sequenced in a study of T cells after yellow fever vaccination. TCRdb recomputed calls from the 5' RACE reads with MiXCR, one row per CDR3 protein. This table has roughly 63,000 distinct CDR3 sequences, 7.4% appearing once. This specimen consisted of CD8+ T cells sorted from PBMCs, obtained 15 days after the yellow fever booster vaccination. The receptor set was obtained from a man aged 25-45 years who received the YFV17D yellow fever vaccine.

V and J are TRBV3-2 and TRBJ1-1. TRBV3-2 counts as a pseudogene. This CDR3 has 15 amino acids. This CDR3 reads CASSRRGMANTEAFF. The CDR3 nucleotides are TGTGCCAGCAGCCGGAGAGGGATGGCTAACACTGAAGCTTTCTTT.

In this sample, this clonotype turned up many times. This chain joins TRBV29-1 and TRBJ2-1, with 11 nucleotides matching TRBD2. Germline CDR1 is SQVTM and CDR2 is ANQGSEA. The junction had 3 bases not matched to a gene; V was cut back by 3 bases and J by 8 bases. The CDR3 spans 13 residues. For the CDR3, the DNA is TGCAGCGTTGAGCCTAGCGGGAGGTATGAGCAGTTCTTC. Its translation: CSVEPSGRYEQFF.

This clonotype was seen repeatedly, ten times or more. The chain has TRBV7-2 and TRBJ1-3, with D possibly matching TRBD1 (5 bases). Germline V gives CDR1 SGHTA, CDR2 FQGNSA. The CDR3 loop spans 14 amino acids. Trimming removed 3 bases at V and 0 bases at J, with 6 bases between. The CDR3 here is CASSFGGSGNTIYF. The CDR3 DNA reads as TGTGCCAGCAGCTTTGGGGGCTCTGGAAACACCATATATTTT.

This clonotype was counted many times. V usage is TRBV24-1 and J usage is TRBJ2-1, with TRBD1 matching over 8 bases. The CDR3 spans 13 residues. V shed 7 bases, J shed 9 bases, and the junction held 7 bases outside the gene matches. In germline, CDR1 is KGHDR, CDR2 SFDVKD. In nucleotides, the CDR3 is TGTGCCACCAGCGCAGGGGGCTCGAGTGAGCAGTTCTTC. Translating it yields CATSAGGSSEQFF.

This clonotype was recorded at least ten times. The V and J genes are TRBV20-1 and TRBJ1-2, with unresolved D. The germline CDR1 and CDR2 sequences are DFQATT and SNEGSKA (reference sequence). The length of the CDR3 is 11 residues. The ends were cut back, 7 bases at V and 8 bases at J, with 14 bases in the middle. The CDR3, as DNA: TGCAGTGTAGGACGTCCGGGCGGCTACACCTTC. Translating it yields CSVGRPGGYTF.

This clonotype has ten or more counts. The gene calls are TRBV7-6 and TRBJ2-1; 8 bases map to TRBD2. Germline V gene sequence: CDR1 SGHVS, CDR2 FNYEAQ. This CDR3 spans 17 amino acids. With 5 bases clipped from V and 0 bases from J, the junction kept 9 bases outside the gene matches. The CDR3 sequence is CASSRRLAPSSYNEQFF. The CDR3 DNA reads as TGTGCCAGCAGCCGCCGACTAGCGCCGAGCTCCTACAATGAGCAGTTCTTC. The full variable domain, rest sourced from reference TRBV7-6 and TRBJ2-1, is GAGVSQSPRYKVTKRGQDVALRCDPISGHVSLYWYRQALGQGPEFLTYFNYEAQQDKSGLPNDRFSAERPEGSISTLTIQRTEQRDSAMYRCASSRRLAPSSYNEQFFGPGTRLTVL.

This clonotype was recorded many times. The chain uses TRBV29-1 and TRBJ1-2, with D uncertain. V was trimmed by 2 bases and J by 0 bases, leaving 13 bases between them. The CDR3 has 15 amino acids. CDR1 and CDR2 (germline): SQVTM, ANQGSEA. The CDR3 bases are TGCAGCGTTGAAAGCCATGGTGGCGCTAACTATGGCTACACCTTC. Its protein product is CSVESHGGANYGYTF.

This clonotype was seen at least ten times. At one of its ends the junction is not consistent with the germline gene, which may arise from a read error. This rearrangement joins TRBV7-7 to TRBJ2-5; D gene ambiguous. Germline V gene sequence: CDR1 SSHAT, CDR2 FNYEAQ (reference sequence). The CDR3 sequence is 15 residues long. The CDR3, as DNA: TGTGCTAGCAGACCGACGGGCTTTACGGAAGAGACCCAGTACTTC. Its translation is CASRPTGFTEETQYF.

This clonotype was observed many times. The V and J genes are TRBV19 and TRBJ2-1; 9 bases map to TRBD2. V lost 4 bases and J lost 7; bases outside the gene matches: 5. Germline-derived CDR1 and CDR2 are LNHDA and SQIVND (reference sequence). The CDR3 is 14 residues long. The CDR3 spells CASSKLAGVNEQFF. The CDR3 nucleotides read TGTGCCAGTAGTAAACTAGCGGGCGTAAATGAGCAGTTCTTC.

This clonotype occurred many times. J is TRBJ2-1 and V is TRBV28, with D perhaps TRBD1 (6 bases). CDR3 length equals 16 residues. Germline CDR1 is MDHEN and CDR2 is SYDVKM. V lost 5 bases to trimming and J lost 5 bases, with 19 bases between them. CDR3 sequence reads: CASSVGTLEPHNEQFF. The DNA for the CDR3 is TGTGCCAGCAGTGTGGGGACATTAGAACCCCACAATGAGCAGTTCTTC.

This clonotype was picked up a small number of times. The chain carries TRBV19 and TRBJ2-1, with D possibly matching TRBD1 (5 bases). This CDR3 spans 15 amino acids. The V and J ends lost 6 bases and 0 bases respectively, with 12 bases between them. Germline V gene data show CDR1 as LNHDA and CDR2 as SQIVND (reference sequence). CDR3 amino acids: CASSVGQSSYNEQFF. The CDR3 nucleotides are TGTGCCAGTAGCGTGGGGCAGAGCTCCTACAATGAGCAGTTCTTC.

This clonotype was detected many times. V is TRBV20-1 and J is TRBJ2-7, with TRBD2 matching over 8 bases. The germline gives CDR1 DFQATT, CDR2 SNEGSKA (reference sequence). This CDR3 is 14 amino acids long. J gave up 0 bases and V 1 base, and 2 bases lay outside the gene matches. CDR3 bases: TGCAGTGCTAGAGGACTAGCGCTCTCCTACGAGCAGTACTTC. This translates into CSARGLALSYEQYF.

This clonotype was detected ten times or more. The CDR3 bases are TGTGCCAGCAGCCACGTTCGGACTAGCGGGAGGGAAGGAGAGACCCAGTACTTC. This encodes CASSHVRTSGREGETQYF. This sequence joins TRBV3-1 and TRBJ2-5, with TRBD2 matching over 15 bases. The V and J ends lost 3 bases and 4 bases, in that order; junction bases with no gene match: 9. CDR1 is LGHDT and CDR2 is YNNKEL in the germline V gene (reference sequence). The length of the CDR3 is 18 residues.

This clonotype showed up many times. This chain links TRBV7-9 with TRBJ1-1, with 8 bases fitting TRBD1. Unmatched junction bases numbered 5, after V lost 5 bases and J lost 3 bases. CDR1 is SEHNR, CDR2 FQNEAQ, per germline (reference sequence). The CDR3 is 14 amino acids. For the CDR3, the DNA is TGTGCCAGCAGCGAACAGGGGGAGGACACTGAAGCTTTCTTT. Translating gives CASSEQGEDTEAFF.

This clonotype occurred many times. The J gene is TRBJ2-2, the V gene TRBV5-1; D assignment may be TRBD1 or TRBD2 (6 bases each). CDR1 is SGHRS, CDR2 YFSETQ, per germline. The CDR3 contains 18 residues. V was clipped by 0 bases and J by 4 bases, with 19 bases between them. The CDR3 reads CASSLEDHRVAVTGELFF. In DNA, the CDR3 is TGCGCCAGCAGCTTGGAAGATCACAGGGTAGCGGTCACCGGGGAGCTGTTTTTT.

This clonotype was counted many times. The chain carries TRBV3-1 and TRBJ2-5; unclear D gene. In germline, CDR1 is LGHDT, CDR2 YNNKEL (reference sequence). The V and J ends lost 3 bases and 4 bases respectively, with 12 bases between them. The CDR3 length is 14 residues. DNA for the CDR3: TGTGCCAGCAGCCATAACTATCCGGGAGAGACCCAGTACTTC. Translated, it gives CASSHNYPGETQYF.

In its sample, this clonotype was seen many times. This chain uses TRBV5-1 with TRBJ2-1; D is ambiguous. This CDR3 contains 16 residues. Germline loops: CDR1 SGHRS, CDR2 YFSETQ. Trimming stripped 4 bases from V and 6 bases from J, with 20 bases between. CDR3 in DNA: TGCGCCAGCAGCCTGGCACCTGGGTCGGGTCCCAATGAGCAGTTCTTC. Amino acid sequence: CASSLAPGSGPNEQFF. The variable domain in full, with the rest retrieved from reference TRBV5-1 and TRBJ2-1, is KAGVTQTPRYLIKTRGQQVTLSCSPISGHRSVSWYQQTPGQGLQFLFEYFSETQRNKGNFPGRFSGRQFSNSRSEMNVSTLELGDSALYLCASSLAPGSGPNEQFFGPGTRLTVL.

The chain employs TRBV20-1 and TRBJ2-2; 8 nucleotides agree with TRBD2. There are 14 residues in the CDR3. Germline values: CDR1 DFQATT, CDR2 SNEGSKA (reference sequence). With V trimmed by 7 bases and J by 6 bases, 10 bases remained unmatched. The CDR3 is CSGGKAGDAGELFF. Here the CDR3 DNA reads TGCAGTGGGGGAAAAGCGGGAGACGCCGGGGAGCTGTTTTTT.

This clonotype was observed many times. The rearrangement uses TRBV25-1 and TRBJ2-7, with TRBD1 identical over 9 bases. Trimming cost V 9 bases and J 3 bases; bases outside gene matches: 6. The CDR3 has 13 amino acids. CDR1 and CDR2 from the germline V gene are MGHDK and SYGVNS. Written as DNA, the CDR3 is TGTGCCAGTTCCGGGACAGGGAGCTACGAGCAGTACTTC. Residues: CASSGTGSYEQYF.

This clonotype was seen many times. Written as DNA, the CDR3 is TGTGCCAGCAGCCACGGGATTTCGAACACCGGGGAGCTGTTTTTT. This gives the protein CASSHGISNTGELFF. V usage is TRBV7-8 and J usage is TRBJ2-2, with a weak D call TRBD2 (5 bases). The CDR3 runs 15 residues. V was pared by 5 bases and J by 0 bases, with 10 bases between. The germline V gene encodes CDR1 SGHVS and CDR2 FQNEAQ.

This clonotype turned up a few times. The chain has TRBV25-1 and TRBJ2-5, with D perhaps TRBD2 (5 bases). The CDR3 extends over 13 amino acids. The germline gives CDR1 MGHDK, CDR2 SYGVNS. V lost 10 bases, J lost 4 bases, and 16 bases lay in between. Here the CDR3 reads CATLQGRGETQYF. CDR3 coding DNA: TGTGCCACCCTTCAAGGACGGGGAGAGACCCAGTACTTC. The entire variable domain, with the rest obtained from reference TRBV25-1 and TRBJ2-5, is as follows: EADIYQTPRYLVIGTGKKITLECSQTMGHDKMYWYQQDPGMELHLIHYSYGVNSTEKGDLSSESTVSRIRTEHFPLTLESARPSHTSQYLCATLQGRGETQYFGPGTRLLVL.

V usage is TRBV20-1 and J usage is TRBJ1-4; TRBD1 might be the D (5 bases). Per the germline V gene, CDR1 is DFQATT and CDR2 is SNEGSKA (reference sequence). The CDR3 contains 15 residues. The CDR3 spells CSSKPPRQRNEKLFF. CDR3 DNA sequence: TGCAGCTCCAAACCTCCGAGACAGCGCAATGAAAAACTGTTTTTT.

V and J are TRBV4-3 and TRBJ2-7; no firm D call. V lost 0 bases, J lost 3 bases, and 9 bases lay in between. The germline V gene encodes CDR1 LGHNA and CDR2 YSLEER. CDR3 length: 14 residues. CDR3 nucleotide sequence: TGCGCCAGCAGCCAAGATAGGCTAGACTACGAGCAGTACTTC. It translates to CASSQDRLDYEQYF.

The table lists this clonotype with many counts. Here the CDR3 DNA reads TGTGCCAGCACCTTCGGACTAGCGGACTCCTACGAGCAGTACTTC. It yields the protein CASTFGLADSYEQYF. The rearrangement links TRBV11-2 to TRBJ2-7; 10 bases are shared with TRBD2. There are 15 residues in the CDR3. V lost 7 bases to trimming and J lost 0 bases; unmatched junction nucleotides: 6. Per the germline V gene, CDR1 is SGHAT and CDR2 is FQNNGV. The whole variable domain, remainder taken from reference TRBV11-2 and TRBJ2-7, is EAGVAQSPRYKIIEKRQSVAFWCNPISGHATLYWYQQILGQGPKLLIQFQNNGVVDDSQLPKDRFSAERLKGVDSTLKIQPAKLEDSAVYLCASTFGLADSYEQYFGPGTRLTVT.

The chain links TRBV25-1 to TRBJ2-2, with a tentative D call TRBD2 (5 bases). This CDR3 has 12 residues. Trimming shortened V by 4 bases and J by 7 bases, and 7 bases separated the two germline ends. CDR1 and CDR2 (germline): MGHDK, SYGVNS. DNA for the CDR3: TGTGCCAGCAGTGTGGAGGTCGGGGAGCTGTTTTTT. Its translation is CASSVEVGELFF.

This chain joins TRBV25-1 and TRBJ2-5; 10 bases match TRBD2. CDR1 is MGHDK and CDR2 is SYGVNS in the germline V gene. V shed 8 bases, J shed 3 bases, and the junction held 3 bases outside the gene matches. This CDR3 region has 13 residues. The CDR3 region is CASSGLAEETQYF. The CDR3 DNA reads TGTGCCAGCTCCGGACTAGCGGAAGAGACCCAGTACTTC.

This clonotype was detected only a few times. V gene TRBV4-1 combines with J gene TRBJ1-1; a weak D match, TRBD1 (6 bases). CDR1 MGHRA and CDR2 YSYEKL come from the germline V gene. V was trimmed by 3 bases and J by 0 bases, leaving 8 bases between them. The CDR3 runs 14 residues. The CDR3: CASSQGGLNTEAFF. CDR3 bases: TGCGCCAGCAGCCAGGGGGGCCTGAACACTGAAGCTTTCTTT.